Below, 8 T cell receptor beta chains from the same sample are listed, as sequenced in a study of shared clonotypes between healthy human individuals. The protocol was immunoSEQ multiplex PCR, while the TCRdb copy is restricted to in-frame clones and leaves out a portion. The sample has roughly 2.5 million clones, 85% to 95% seen once; the top ten hold 0.11% to 0.15%. Source material: naive CD4+ T cells sorted from blood. Subset reported: CD45RA+ positively selected. Receptors originate from a man between 18 and 35 years old in good health.

The chain has TRBV28 and TRBJ2-1; the D is unclear. In germline, CDR1 is MDHEN, CDR2 SYDVKM. The CDR3 spans 14 residues. V was cut by 2 bases and J by 1 base, with 6 bases left in between. This chain's CDR3 is CASSLRISYNEQFF. The CDR3 coding sequence is TGTGCCAGCAGTTTACGGATTTCCTACAATGAGCAGTTCTTC.

The chain uses TRBV5-6 and TRBJ2-7; D gene uncertain. This CDR3 is 13 amino acids long. The germline V gene encodes CDR1 SGHDT and CDR2 YYEEEE. V was clipped by 2 bases and J by 2 bases, with 8 bases between them. In DNA form, the CDR3 reads TGTGCCAGCAGCTTATCTATAGCCTACGAGCAGTACTTC. This gives the protein CASSLSIAYEQYF.

The chain combines TRBV30 with TRBJ1-2, with D possibly TRBD1 on 5 matching bases. The germline V and J ends were trimmed by 4 bases and 2 bases, with 14 bases remaining between them. CDR1 is GTSNPN, CDR2 SVGIG, per germline (reference sequence). CDR3 length: 14 residues. In nucleotides, the CDR3 is TGTGCCTGGACGAAACATACAGGCAACTATGGCTACACCTTC. Encoded protein: CAWTKHTGNYGYTF.

The chain couples TRBV29-1 to TRBJ2-3; D may be TRBD1 or TRBD2 (6 bases each). CDR1 is SQVTM, CDR2 ANQGSEA, per germline. V lost 1 base and J 1 base, leaving 9 bases between the germline ends. The CDR3 has 14 amino acids. The CDR3 protein is CSVEVEGGTDTQYF. The CDR3 DNA reads TGCAGCGTTGAAGTGGAGGGGGGCACAGATACGCAGTATTTT.

This clone was counted a single time. The chain combines TRBV23-1 with TRBJ2-5; D call uncertain. TRBV23-1 falls under the ORF class, with uncertain function. Trimming took 3 bases from V and 3 from J, leaving 14 bases between them. The CDR3 covers 15 residues. In DNA form, the CDR3 reads TGCGCCAGCAGTCATTCTGGGCTGCTTAAAGAGACCCAGTACTTC. Its translation is CASSHSGLLKETQYF.

The chain carries TRBV7-9 and TRBJ2-5; 7 bases line up with TRBD2. The CDR3 loop spans 13 amino acids. Trimming at V came to 0 bases and at J to 11 bases, leaving 6 bases not matched to a gene. Germline CDR1 and CDR2: SEHNR and FQNEAQ (reference sequence). The CDR3 here is CASSLARGREQYF. The CDR3 region has the DNA TGTGCCAGCAGCTTAGCCCGAGGGAGGGAGCAGTACTTC.

J is TRBJ2-7 and V is TRBV10-3; the D gene could be TRBD1 or TRBD2 (5 bases each). Per germline, CDR1 ENHRY and CDR2 SYGVKD. The ends were cut back, 2 bases at V and 3 bases at J, with 8 bases in the middle. The CDR3 is 13 residues long. CDR3 DNA: TGTGCCATCAGTGAGCCGGGGCTCTACGAGCAGTACTTC. This codes for CAISEPGLYEQYF.

V and J are TRBV6-5 and TRBJ2-1, with 9 nucleotides matching TRBD2. The ends lost 7 bases at V and 12 bases at J; junction bases unmatched: 16. Germline assignment: CDR1 MNHEY and CDR2 SVGAGI. This CDR3 region has 15 residues. The CDR3 DNA sequence: TGTGCCAGCACCACCCCGACCGGCGGGAGGGCCCGGCAGTTCTTC. This translates into CASTTPTGGRARQFF.